The clone carrying this TCR beta chain appeared many times. This record comes from a study of Graves' ophthalmopathy and Graves' hyperthyroidism. Study background: There was a collection of peripheral blood at initial diagnosis, before any treatment.

CDR3 regions of TCR beta were amplified from RNA transcripts. The first round was an RT-PCR with HTBI primers, and the second round was a multiplex PCR. TCRdb re-called the multiplex PCR reads with MiXCR, one entry per CDR3 protein. The table includes about 400,000 distinct CDR3 sequences, about 18% detected once. The CDR3 extends over 14 amino acids. Trimming took 10 bases from V and 1 from J; bases not matched to a gene: 9. Germline V lookup: CDR1 SNHLY, CDR2 FYNNEI. This sequence originates from a woman between 18 and 29 years old with Graves' ophthalmopathy. The sequencing sample was made of peripheral blood. The chain carries TRBV2 and TRBJ2-7; 8 bases align to TRBD1. The CDR3 region is CATRPRDRSYEQYF. CDR3 DNA: TGTGCCACCCGTCCCCGGGACAGGTCCTACGAGCAGTACTTC.